This TCR beta chain comes out of a study of Graves' ophthalmopathy and Graves' hyperthyroidism. Study context: Peripheral blood sampling occurred at initial diagnosis, before any treatment.

TCR beta CDR3 amplification used RNA transcripts. Second-round multiplex PCR came after a first-round RT-PCR that employed HTBI primers. Using its own MiXCR run on the multiplex PCR reads, TCRdb lists one record per CDR3 protein. Of around 660,000 distinct CDR3 sequences in the sample, just over 40% were seen once. Findings and limits, study-wide: Detection in blood was also observed for most expanded thyroid clonotypes above 0.001 frequency.

With 6 bases clipped from V and 14 bases from J, the junction kept 10 bases outside the gene matches. The germline V gene has CDR1 LNHDA and CDR2 SQIVND (reference sequence). The CDR3 consists of 12 residues. The starting material, approximately 10 ml of fresh peripheral blood, provided the PBMCs. With respect to this clonotype: Its target is not known.

What was sequenced was peripheral blood. The source of this sequence is an adult man with Graves' ophthalmopathy. This chain connects TRBV19 to TRBJ2-5, with TRBD2 matching 9 bases. In nucleotides, the CDR3 is TGTGCCAGTAGCAGTGGGGCTAGCGGGAATTACTTC. It is translated as CASSSGASGNYF.